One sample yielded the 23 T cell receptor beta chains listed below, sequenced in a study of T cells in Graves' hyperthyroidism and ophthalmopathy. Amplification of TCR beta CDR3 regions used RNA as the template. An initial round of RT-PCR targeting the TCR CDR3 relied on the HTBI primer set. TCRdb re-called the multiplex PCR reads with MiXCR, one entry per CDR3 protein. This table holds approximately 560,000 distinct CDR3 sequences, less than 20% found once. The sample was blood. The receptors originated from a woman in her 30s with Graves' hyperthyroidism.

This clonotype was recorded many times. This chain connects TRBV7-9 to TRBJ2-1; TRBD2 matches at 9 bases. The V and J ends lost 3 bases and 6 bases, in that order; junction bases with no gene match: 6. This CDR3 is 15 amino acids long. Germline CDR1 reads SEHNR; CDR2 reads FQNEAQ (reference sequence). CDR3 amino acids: CASSFAGGPGNEQFF. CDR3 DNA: TGTGCCAGCAGCTTTGCGGGAGGGCCAGGCAATGAGCAGTTCTTC.

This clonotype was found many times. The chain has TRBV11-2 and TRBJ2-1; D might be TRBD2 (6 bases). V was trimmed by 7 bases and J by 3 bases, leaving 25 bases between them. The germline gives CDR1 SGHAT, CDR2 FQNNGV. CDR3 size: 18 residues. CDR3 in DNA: TGTGCCAGCAATATAGTACCCGCTAGCGCTATTAACTACAATGAGCAGTTCTTC. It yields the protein CASNIVPASAINYNEQFF.

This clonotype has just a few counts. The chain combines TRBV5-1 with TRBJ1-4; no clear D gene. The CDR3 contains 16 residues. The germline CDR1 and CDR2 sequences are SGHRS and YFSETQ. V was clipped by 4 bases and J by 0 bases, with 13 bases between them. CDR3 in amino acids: CASSPLGGSTNEKLFF. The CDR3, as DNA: TGCGCCAGCAGCCCGCTTGGTGGGTCAACTAATGAAAAACTGTTTTTT.

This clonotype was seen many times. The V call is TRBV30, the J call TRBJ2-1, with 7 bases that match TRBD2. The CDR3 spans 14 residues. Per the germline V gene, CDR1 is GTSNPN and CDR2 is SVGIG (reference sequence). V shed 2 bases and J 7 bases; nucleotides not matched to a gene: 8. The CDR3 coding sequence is TGTGCCTGGAGTATCAGCGCGGGGGATAATGAGCAGTTCTTC. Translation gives CAWSISAGDNEQFF.

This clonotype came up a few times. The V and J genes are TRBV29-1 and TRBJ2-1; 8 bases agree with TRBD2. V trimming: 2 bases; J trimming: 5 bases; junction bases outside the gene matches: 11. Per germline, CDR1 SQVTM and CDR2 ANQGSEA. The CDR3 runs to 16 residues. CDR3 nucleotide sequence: TGCAGCGTTGAATGGGCGGGAGGCCGTCGGGACAATGAGCAGTTCTTC. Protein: CSVEWAGGRRDNEQFF.

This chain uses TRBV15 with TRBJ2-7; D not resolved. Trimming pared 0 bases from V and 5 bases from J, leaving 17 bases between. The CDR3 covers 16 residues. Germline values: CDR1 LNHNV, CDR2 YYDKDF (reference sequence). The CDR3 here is CATSRDRVLLPDEQYF. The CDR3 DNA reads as TGTGCCACCAGCAGAGATCGGGTCCTTCTACCCGACGAGCAGTACTTC.

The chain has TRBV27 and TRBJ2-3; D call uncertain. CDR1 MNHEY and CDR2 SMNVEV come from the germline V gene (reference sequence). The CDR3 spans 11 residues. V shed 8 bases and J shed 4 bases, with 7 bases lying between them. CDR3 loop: CASGSADTQYF. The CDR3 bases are TGTGCCAGCGGGTCTGCAGATACGCAGTATTTT.

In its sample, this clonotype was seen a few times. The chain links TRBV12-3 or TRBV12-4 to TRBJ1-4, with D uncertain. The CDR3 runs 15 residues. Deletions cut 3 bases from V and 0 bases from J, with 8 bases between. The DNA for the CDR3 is TGTGCCAGCAGTTTGGCCAGCGCAACTAATGAAAAACTGTTTTTT. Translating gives CASSLASATNEKLFF.

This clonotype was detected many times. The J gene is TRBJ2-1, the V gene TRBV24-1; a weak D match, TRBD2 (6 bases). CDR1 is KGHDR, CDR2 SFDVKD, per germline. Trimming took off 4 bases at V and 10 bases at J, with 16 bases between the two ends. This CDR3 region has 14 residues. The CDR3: CATSDSGRGMEQFF. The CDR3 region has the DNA TGTGCCACCAGTGACTCGGGACGGGGGATGGAGCAGTTCTTC.

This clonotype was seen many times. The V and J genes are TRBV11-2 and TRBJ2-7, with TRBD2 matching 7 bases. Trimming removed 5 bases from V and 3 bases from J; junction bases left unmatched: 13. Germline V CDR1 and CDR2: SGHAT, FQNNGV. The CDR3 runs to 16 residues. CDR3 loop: CASSPGGADRNYEQYF. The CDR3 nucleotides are TGTGCCAGCAGCCCGGGAGGAGCGGATAGAAACTACGAGCAGTACTTC. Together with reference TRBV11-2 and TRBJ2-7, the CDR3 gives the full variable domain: EAGVAQSPRYKIIEKRQSVAFWCNPISGHATLYWYQQILGQGPKLLIQFQNNGVVDDSQLPKDRFSAERLKGVDSTLKIQPAKLEDSAVYLCASSPGGADRNYEQYFGPGTRLTVT.

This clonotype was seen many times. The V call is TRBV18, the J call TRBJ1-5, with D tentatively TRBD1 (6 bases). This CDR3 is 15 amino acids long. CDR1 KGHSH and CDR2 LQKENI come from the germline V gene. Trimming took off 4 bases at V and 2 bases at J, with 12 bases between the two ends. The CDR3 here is CASSHGGAGNQPQHF. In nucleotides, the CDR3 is TGTGCCAGCTCACACGGGGGCGCGGGCAATCAGCCCCAGCATTTT.

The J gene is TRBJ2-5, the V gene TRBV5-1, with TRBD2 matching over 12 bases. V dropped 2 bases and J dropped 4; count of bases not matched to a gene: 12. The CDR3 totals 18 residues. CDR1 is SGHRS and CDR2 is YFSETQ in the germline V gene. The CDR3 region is CASSFGLAGYLVGETQYF. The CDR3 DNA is TGCGCCAGCAGCTTTGGACTAGCGGGATATCTGGTTGGAGAGACCCAGTACTTC. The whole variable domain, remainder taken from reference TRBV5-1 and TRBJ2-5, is KAGVTQTPRYLIKTRGQQVTLSCSPISGHRSVSWYQQTPGQGLQFLFEYFSETQRNKGNFPGRFSGRQFSNSRSEMNVSTLELGDSALYLCASSFGLAGYLVGETQYFGPGTRLLVL.

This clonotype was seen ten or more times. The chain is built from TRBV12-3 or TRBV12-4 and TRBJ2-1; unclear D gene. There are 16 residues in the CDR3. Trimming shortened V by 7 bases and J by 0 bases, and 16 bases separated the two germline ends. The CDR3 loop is CASNRRKVNSYNEQFF. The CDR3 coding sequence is TGTGCCAGCAACCGACGTAAGGTCAACTCCTACAATGAGCAGTTCTTC.

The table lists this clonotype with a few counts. CDR3 protein: CASSQGLTLINEQFF. The CDR3 DNA reads as TGCGCCAGCAGCCAAGGCCTGACCCTAATTAATGAGCAGTTCTTC. The chain couples TRBV4-1 to TRBJ2-1; no definite D call. CDR1 is MGHRA, CDR2 YSYEKL, per germline. Trimming pared 1 base from V and 7 bases from J, leaving 14 bases between. The CDR3 sequence is 15 residues long.

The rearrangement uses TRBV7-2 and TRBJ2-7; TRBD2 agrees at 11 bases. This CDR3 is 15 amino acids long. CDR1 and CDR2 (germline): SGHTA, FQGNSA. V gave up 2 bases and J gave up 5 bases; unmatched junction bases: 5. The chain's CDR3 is CASSLQTSGVDEQYF. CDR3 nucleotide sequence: TGTGCCAGCAGCTTACAGACTAGCGGGGTGGACGAGCAGTACTTC.

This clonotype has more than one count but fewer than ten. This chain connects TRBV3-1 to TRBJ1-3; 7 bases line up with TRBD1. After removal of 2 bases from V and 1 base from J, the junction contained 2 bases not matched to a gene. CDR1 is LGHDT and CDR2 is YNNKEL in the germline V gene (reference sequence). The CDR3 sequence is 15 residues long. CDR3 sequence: CASSQQGQSGNTIYF. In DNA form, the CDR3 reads TGTGCCAGCAGCCAACAGGGACAGTCTGGAAACACCATATATTTT.

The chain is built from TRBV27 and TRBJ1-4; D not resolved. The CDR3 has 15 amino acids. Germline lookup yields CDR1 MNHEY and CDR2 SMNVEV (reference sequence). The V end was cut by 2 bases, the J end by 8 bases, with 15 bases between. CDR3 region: CASSLRATTQEKLFF. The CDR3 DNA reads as TGTGCCAGCAGTTTAAGGGCCACCACGCAGGAAAAACTGTTTTTT.

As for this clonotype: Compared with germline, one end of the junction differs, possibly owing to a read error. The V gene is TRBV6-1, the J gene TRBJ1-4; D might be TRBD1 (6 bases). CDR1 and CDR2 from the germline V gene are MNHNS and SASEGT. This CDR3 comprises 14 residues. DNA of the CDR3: TGTGCCAGCAGTGAAAGGGACAAAAGTGAAAAACTGGTTTTT. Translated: CASSERDKSEKLVF.

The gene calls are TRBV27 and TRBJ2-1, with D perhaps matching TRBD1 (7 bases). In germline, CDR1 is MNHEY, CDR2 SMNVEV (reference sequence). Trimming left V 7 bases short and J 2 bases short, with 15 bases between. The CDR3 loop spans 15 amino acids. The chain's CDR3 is CASKKGRGAYNEQFF. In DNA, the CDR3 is TGTGCCAGCAAAAAAGGCAGGGGGGCCTACAATGAGCAGTTCTTC.

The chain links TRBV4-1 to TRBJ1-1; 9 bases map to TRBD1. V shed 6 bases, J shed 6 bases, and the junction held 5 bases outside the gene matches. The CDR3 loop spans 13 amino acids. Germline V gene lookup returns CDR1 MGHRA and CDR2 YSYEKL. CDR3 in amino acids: CASSKQGASEAFF. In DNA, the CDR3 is TGCGCCAGCAGTAAACAGGGGGCATCTGAAGCTTTCTTT.

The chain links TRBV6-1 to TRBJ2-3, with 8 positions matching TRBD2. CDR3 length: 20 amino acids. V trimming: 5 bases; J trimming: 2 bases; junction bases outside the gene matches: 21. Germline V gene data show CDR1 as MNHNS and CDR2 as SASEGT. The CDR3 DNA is TGTGCCAGCAGTCTTACCGGGACTAGTGTGGTGGGTGGGTCCACAGATACGCAGTATTTT. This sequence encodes CASSLTGTSVVGGSTDTQYF.

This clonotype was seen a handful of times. The chain's CDR3 is CASSPPSGSTYEQYF. DNA for the CDR3: TGTGCCAGCTCACCCCCTAGCGGGAGCACCTACGAGCAGTACTTC. The genes are TRBV18 and TRBJ2-7; 10 nucleotides line up with TRBD2. The germline CDR1 and CDR2 sequences are KGHSH and LQKENI. The V gene end was trimmed by 3 bases and the J gene end by 2 bases; junction bases not matched to a gene: 4. This CDR3 comprises 15 residues.

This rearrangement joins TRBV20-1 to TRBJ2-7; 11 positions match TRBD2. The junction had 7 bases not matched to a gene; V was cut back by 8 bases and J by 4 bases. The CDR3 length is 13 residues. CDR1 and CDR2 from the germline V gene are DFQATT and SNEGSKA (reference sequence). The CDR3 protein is CSQTGTSGYEQYF. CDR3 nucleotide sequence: TGCAGTCAAACCGGGACTAGCGGATACGAGCAGTACTTC.